This T cell receptor (beta chain) comes out of a study of shared clonotypes between healthy human individuals. Germline lookup yields CDR1 SGHRS and CDR2 YFSETQ. V lost 0 bases to trimming and J lost 8 bases, with 17 bases between them. This CDR3 is built from 15 residues. The study drew all its donors from Caucasian adults living in Nashville, Tennessee. Here immunoSEQ multiplex PCR was the method, and the copy in TCRdb shows in-frame clones only, minus some. This sample has some 350,000 clones; about 74% occur once, and the top ten carry 10%. Sample: memory CD4+ T cells sorted from blood. Subset denoted: CD45RA-negative fraction. The sequence was collected from a man under 40 in good health. The chain combines TRBV5-1 with TRBJ1-2, with D unclear. The CDR3 DNA reads TGCGCCAGCAGCTTGGATTCCGGACTGAAAGCCGGCTACACCTTC. Amino acid sequence: CASSLDSGLKAGYTF.